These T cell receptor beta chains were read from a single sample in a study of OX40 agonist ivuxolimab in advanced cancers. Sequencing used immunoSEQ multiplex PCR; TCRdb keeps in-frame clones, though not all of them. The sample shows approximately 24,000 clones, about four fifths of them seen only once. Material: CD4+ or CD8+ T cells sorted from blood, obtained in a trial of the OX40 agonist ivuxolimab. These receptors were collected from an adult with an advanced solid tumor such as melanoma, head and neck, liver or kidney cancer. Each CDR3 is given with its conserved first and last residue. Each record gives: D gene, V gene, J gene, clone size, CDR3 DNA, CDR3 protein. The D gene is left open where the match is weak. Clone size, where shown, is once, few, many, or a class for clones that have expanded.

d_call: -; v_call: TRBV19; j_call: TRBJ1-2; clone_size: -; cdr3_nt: TGTGCCAGTAGTATTAAAGAGAATTATGGCTACACCTTC; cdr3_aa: CASSIKENYGYTF
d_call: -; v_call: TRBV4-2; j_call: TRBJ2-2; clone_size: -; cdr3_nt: TGTGCCAGCAGCCAAGAGTCGGGGGCCAACACCGGGGAGCTGTTTTTT; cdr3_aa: CASSQESGANTGELFF
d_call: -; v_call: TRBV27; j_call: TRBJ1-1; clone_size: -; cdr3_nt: TGTGCCAGCAGTGGAGGGGTAGCATGGAACACTGAAGCTTTCTTT; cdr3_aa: CASSGGVAWNTEAFF
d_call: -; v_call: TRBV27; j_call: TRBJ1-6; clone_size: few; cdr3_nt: TGTGCCAGCCGGGAATCTTATAATTCACCCCTCCACTTT; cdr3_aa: CASRESYNSPLHF
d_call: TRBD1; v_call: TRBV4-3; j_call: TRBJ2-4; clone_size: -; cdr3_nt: TGCGCCAGCAGCCAGGGGGCCCGACAGGGTTCGAACAACATTCAGTACTTC; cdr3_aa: CASSQGARQGSNNIQYF
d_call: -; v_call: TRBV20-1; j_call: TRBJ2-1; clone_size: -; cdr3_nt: TGCAGTGCTACGGGGGCACATGAGCAGTTCTTC; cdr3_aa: CSATGAHEQFF
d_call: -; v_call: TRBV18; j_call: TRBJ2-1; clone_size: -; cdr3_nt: TGTGCCAGCTCACCACCGAGCGAGACTCCTAATGAGCAGTTCTTC; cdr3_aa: CASSPPSETPNEQFF
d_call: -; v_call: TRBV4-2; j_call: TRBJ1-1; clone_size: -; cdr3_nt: TGTGCCAGCAGCCAAGCTGGGGGCGGCACTGAAGCTTTCTTT; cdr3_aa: CASSQAGGGTEAFF
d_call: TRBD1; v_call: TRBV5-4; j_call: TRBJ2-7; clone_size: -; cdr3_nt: TGTGCCAGCACCGGGACAGGGGCCTACGAGCAGTACTTC; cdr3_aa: CASTGTGAYEQYF
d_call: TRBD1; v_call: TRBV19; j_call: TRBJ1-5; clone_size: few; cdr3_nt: TGTGCCTCGGTGAGGGAGGGGGCGGTGGGCAATCAGCCCCAGCATTTT; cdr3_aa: CASVREGAVGNQPQHF
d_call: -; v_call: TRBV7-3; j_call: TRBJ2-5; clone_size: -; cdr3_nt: TGTGCCAGCAGCCCGGGGTCCGATGGGGAGACCCAGTACTTC; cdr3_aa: CASSPGSDGETQYF